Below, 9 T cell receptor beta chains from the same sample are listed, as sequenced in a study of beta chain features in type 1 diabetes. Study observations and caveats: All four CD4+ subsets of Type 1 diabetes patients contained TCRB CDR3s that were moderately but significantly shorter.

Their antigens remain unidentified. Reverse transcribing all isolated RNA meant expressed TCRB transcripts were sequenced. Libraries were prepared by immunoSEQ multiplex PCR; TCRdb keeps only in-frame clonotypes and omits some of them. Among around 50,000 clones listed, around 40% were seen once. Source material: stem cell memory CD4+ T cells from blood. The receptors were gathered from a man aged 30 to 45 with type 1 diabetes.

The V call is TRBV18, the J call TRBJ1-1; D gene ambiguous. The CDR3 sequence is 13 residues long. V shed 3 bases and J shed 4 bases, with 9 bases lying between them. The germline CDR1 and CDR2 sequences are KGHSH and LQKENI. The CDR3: CASSPDWGTEAFF. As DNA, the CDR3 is TGTGCCAGCTCACCGGACTGGGGCACTGAAGCTTTCTTT.

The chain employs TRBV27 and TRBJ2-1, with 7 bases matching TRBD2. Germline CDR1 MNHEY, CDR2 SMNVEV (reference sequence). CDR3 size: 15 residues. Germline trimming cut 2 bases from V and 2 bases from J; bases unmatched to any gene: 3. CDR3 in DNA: TGTGCCAGCAGTTTAAACGGACTAGCCTACAATGAGCAGTTCTTC. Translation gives CASSLNGLAYNEQFF.

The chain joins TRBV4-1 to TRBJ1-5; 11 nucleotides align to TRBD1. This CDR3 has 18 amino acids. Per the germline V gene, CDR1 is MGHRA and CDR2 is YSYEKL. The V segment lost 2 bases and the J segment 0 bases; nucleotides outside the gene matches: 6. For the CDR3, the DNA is TGCGCCAGCAGCCAAACGTCGGGACAGGGGGTTAGCAATCAGCCCCAGCATTTT. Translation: CASSQTSGQGVSNQPQHF.

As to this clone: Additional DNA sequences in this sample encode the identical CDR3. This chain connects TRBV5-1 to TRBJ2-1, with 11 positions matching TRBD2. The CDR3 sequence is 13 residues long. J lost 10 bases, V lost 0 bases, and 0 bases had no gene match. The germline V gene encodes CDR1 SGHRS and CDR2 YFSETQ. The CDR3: CASSLGLAGEQFF. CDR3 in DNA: TGCGCCAGCAGCTTGGGACTAGCGGGAGAGCAGTTCTTC.

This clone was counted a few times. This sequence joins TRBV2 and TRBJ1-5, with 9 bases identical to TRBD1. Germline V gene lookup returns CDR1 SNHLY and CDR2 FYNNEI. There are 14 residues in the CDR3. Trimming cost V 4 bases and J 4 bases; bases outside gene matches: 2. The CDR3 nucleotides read TGTGCCAGCAGTGCGGGACAGGGAAATCAGCCCCAGCATTTT. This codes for CASSAGQGNQPQHF.

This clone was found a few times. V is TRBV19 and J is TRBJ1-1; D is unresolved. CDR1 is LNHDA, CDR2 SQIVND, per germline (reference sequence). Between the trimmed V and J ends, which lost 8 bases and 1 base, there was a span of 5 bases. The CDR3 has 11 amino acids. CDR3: CASSQNTEAFF. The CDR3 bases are TGTGCCAGTTCACAGAACACTGAAGCTTTCTTT.

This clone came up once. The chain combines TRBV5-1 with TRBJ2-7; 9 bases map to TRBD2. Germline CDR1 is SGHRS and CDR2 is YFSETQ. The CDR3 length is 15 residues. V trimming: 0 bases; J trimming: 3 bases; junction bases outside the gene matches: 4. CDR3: CASSLAPAGGYEQYF. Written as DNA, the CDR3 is TGCGCCAGCAGCTTGGCGCCAGCGGGAGGCTACGAGCAGTACTTC.

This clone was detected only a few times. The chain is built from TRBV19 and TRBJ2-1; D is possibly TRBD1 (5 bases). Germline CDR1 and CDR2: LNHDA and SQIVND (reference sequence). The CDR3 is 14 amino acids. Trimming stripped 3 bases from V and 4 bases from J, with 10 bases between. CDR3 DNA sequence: TGTGCCAGTAGTATCCCCCGACAGTACAATGAGCAGTTCTTC. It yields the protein CASSIPRQYNEQFF.

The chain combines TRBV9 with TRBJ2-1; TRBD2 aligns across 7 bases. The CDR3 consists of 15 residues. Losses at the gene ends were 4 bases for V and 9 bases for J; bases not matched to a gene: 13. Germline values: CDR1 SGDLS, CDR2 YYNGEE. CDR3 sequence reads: CASSSGGRDVAEQFF. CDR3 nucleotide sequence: TGTGCCAGCAGCTCGGGGGGAAGGGATGTGGCTGAGCAGTTCTTC.